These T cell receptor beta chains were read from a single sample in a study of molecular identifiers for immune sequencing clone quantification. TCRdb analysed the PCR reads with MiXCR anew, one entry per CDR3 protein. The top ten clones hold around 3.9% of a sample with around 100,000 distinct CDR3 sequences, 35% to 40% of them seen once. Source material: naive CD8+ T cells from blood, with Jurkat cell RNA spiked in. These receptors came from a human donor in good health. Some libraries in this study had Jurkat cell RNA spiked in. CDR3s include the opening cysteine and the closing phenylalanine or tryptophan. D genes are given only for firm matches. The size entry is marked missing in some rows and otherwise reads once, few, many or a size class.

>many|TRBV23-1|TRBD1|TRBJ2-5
TGCGCCAGCAGTCAATCCGGGACAGGGGAAGGGACCCAGTACTTC
CASSQSGTGEGTQYF
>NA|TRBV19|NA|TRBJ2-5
TGTGCCAGTCGGGCGGTCCAGGTCAGGGTTGGGGAAGAAGAGACCCAGTACTTC
CASRAVQVRVGEEETQYF
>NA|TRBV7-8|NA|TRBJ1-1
TGTGCCAGCAGCTTACCAGTGGGCAGCCCGCTTGGAGCTTTCTTT
CASSLPVGSPLGAFF
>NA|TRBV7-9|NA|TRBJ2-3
TGTGCCAGCAGCTTCCCGGGCACAGATATGCAGAATTTT
CASSFPGTDMQNF
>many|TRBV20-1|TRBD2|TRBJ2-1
TGCAGTGCTAGAAGTCTAGCGGACTACAATGAGCAGTTCTTC
CSARSLADYNEQFF
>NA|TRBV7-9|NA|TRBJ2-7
TGTGCCAGCAGCTTTACAGAGACTGAGCAGTACTTC
CASSFTETEQYF
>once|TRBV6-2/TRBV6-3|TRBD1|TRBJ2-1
TGTGCCAGCAGTTCACAGGGGCGAACTGGAATAGCCTCCTACAATGAGCAGTTCTTC
CASSSQGRTGIASYNEQFF
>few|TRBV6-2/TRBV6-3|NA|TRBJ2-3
TGTGCCAGCAGTTACGAGGGTCCCAGTGATACGCAGTATTTT
CASSYEGPSDTQYF
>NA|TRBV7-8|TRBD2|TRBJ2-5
TGTGCCAGCAGCTCCATAGCGGGAGGGGACGAGACCCAGTACTTC
CASSSIAGGDETQYF
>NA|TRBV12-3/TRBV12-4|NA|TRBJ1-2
TGTGCCAGCAGGGCAGTGGGATATGGCTACCCCTTC
CASRAVGYGYPF
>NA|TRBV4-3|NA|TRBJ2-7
TGCGCCAGCAGCCAAGACGCACTGAACTACGAGCAGTACTTC
CASSQDALNYEQYF
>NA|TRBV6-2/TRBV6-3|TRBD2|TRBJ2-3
TGTGCCAGCGAAGGAGGGACTAGCGTGTCAGATACGCAGTATTTT
CASEGGTSVSDTQYF
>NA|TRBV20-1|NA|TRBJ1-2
TGCAGTGCTAGAGATCCCAGGGACTATGGCTACACCTTC
CSARDPRDYGYTF
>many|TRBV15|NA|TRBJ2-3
TGTGCCACCAGCAGAGTTTCGTGGGGAGATACGCAGTATTTT
CATSRVSWGDTQYF
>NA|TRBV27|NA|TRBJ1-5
TGTGCCAGCAGTAAGGGGGGGGCGGGGCAGCCCCAGCATTTT
CASSKGGAGQPQHF
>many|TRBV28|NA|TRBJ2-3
TGTGCCAGCAGGTCCAGGGGCAAGGGCACAGATACGCAGTATTTT
CASRSRGKGTDTQYF
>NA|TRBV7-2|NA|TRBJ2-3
TGTGCCAGCAGCTTAGAGAGGGGGGAGGGAGATACGCAGTATTTT
CASSLERGEGDTQYF
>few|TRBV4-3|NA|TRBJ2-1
TGCGCCAGCAGCCACGGGGCCTACAATGAGCAGTTCTTC
CASSHGAYNEQFF
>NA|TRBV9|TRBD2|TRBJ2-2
TGTGCCAGTAGCCCCTGGACTAGCGGGCCACTGAACACCGGGGAGCTGTTTTTT
CASSPWTSGPLNTGELFF
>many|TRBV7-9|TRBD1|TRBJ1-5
TGTGCCAGCAGTTCAACAGGGGGAATGCAGCCCCAGCATTTT
CASSSTGGMQPQHF
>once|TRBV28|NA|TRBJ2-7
TGTGCCAGCAGTTTATCGGACGGATCCTACGAGCAGTACTTC
CASSLSDGSYEQYF
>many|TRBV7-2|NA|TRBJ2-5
TGTGCCAGCAGCTTAGCCCGATCCCAAGAGACCCAGTACTTC
CASSLARSQETQYF